This T cell receptor beta chain comes out of a study of T cell changes during pregnancy in multiple sclerosis. The protocol was immunoSEQ multiplex PCR, while the TCRdb copy is restricted to in-frame clones and leaves out a portion. The sample contains 95,000 to 100,000 clones, more than 85% of which appear only once. Germline CDR1 LNHDA, CDR2 SQIVND (reference sequence). V trimming: 5 bases; J trimming: 2 bases; junction bases outside the gene matches: 8. The CDR3 covers 15 residues. J is TRBJ1-2 and V is TRBV19; TRBD1 aligns across 7 bases. Sequenced material: peripheral blood, taken in the second trimester of pregnancy. The sequence was collected from a female donor with multiple sclerosis, enrolled in a pregnancy study. The CDR3: CASSELTGLNYGYTF. For the CDR3, the DNA is TGTGCCAGTAGTGAACTGACAGGGCTGAACTATGGCTACACCTTC. The full variable domain, rest sourced from reference TRBV19 and TRBJ1-2, is DGGITQSPKYLFRKEGQNVTLSCEQNLNHDAMYWYRQDPGQGLRLIYYSQIVNDFQKGDIAEGYSVSREKKESFPLTVTSAQKNPTAFYLCASSELTGLNYGYTFGSGTRLTVV.